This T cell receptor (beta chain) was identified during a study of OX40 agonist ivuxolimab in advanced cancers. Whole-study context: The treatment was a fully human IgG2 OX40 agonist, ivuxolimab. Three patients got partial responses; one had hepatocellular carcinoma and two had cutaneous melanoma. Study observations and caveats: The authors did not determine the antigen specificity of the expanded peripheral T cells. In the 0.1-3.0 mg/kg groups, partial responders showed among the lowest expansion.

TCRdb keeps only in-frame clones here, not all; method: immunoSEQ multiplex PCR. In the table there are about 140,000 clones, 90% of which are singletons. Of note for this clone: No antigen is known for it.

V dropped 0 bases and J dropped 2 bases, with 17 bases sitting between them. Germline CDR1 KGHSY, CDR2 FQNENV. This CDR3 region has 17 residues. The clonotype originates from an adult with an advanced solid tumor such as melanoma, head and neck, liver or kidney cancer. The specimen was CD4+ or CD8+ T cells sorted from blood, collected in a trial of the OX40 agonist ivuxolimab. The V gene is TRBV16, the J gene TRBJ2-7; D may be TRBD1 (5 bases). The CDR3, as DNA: TGTGCCAGCAGCCAATCCCTCAGGGATTACACTACCTACGAGCAGTACTTC. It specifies CASSQSLRDYTTYEQYF.